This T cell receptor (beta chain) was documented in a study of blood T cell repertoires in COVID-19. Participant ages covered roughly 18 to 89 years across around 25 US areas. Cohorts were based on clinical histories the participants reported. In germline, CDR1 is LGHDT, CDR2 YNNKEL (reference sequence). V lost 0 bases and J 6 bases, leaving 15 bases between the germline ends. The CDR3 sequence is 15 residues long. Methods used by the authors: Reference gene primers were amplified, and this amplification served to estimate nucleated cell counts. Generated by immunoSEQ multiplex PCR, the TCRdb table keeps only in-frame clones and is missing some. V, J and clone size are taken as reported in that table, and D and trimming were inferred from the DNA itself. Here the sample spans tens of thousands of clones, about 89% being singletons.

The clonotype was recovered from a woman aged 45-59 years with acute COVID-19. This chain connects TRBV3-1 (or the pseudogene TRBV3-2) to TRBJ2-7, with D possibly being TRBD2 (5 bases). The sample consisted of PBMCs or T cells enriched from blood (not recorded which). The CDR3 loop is CASSQDLVGEREQYF. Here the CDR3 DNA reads TGTGCCAGCAGCCAAGATCTGGTGGGAGAACGCGAGCAGTACTTC.